What follows are 23 T cell receptor beta chains derived from one specimen sequenced in a study of blood T cell repertoires in COVID-19. Only in-frame clones appear in the TCRdb table, and some are missing; sequencing was by immunoSEQ multiplex PCR. The table lists roughly 110,000 clones, about nine tenths of them singletons. The specimen sequenced was peripheral blood. The receptors come from a man aged 50-59 years with active or convalescent COVID-19.

This chain links TRBV4-3 with TRBJ2-7; D perhaps matches TRBD2 (5 bases). V lost 0 bases and J lost 3, with 9 bases in between. The CDR3 is 14 amino acids. Germline loops: CDR1 LGHNA, CDR2 YSLEER. The CDR3 DNA follows: TGCGCCAGCAGCCAAGACTCCGGGATCTACGAGCAGTACTTC. It encodes CASSQDSGIYEQYF.

The CDR3 DNA reads TGTGCCACCAGTGATAGGGGACTAGTGGGCAATGAGCAGTTCTTC. Translation gives CATSDRGLVGNEQFF. The J gene is TRBJ2-1, the V gene TRBV24-1; TRBD2 aligns across 8 bases. V was pared by 3 bases and J by 6 bases, with 6 bases of the junction left unmatched. The length of the CDR3 is 15 residues. Germline V lookup: CDR1 KGHDR, CDR2 SFDVKD.

The rearrangement uses TRBV7-9 and TRBJ2-1; 10 nucleotides line up with TRBD2. Germline trimming cut 1 base from V and 3 bases from J; bases unmatched to any gene: 3. The CDR3 runs 16 residues. Germline CDR1 SEHNR, CDR2 FQNEAQ (reference sequence). CDR3 sequence: CASSLGSGRIYNEQFF. In DNA form, the CDR3 reads TGTGCCAGCAGCTTAGGTAGCGGGAGGATCTACAATGAGCAGTTCTTC.

The CDR3 spells CASSIPGRLFF. The CDR3 bases are TGTGCCAGTAGTATCCCAGGGCGACTGTTTTTT. The chain is built from TRBV19 and TRBJ1-4; maybe TRBD1 (5 bases). This CDR3 has 11 residues. CDR1 is LNHDA and CDR2 is SQIVND in the germline V gene (reference sequence). The ends were cut back, 3 bases at V and 13 bases at J, with 9 bases in the middle.

For the CDR3, the DNA is TGTGCCAGTAGTATGGGGGGAGGCTACAATGAGCAGTTCTTC. Its protein product is CASSMGGGYNEQFF. V usage is TRBV19 and J usage is TRBJ2-1, with D perhaps TRBD2 (6 bases). V lost 3 bases to trimming and J lost 3 bases, with 9 bases between them. The CDR3 runs to 14 residues. The germline CDR1 and CDR2 sequences are LNHDA and SQIVND (reference sequence).

In DNA form, the CDR3 reads TGTGCCAGCAGCACCCTCTGGACTAGCGGGATCACCGGGGAGCTGTTTTTT. Its protein product is CASSTLWTSGITGELFF. The chain employs TRBV21-1 and TRBJ2-2; the table names TRBD2, a call not compared with the DNA. TRBV21-1 is noted as a pseudogene. CDR3 length equals 17 residues.

This rearrangement joins TRBV19 to TRBJ1-2; TRBD1 matches at 12 bases. The germline CDR1 and CDR2 sequences are LNHDA and SQIVND (reference sequence). The CDR3 extends over 13 amino acids. Germline trimming cut 9 bases from V and 8 bases from J; bases unmatched to any gene: 7. The CDR3 DNA reads TGTGCCAGCACGGGACAGGGGGCTGGGGGCTACACCTTC. Translated: CASTGQGAGGYTF.

This sequence joins TRBV12-3 or TRBV12-4 and TRBJ1-4; D remains ambiguous. The CDR3 loop spans 12 amino acids. V was trimmed by 5 bases and J by 7 bases, leaving 8 bases between them. The CDR3 region is CASSTLGEKLFF. The DNA of the CDR3 is TGTGCCAGCAGTACCCTAGGTGAAAAACTGTTTTTT.

This chain links TRBV28 with TRBJ1-5, with D possibly TRBD1 on 5 matching bases. Germline V gene data show CDR1 as MDHEN and CDR2 as SYDVKM. Trimming pared 10 bases from V and 2 bases from J, leaving 6 bases between. This CDR3 has 11 amino acids. The CDR3 coding sequence is TGTGCCAAGGGGTGCAATCAGCCCCAGCATTTT. Encoded protein: CAKGCNQPQHF.

The chain links TRBV15 to TRBJ2-1, with a weak D call TRBD2 (6 bases). The CDR3 length is 15 residues. Germline V CDR1 and CDR2: LNHNV, YYDKDF (reference sequence). Trimming pared 3 bases from V and 7 bases from J, leaving 16 bases between. The DNA for the CDR3 is TGTGCCACCAGCAGGGAGAGCCGGGGGTGGAATGAGCAGTTCTTC. As protein: CATSRESRGWNEQFF.

The J gene is TRBJ1-1, the V gene TRBV29-1, with a possible D match to TRBD1 (5 bases). The CDR3 loop spans 13 amino acids. The V gene lost 7 bases and the J gene lost 4 bases, with 16 bases spanning the gap. Germline CDR1 reads SQVTM; CDR2 reads ANQGSEA. CDR3 DNA: TGCAGCGCCGCCACCGGGGGGTCCACTGAAGCTTTCTTT. This codes for CSAATGGSTEAFF. The full variable domain, with the rest looked up from reference TRBV29-1 and TRBJ1-1, is SAVISQKPSRDICQRGTSLTIQCQVDSQVTMMFWYRQQPGQSLTLIATANQGSEATYESGFVIDKFPISRPNLTFSTLTVSNMSPEDSSIYLCSAATGGSTEAFFGQGTRLTVV.

The chain joins TRBV6-5 to TRBJ1-5; TRBD1 agrees at 9 bases. J lost 6 bases, V lost 6 bases, and 6 bases had no gene match. This CDR3 contains 14 residues. The germline V gene has CDR1 MNHEY and CDR2 SVGAGI. The chain's CDR3 is CASSSGQGGQPQHF. The CDR3 DNA follows: TGTGCCAGCAGCTCGGGACAGGGCGGTCAGCCCCAGCATTTT.

The rearrangement uses TRBV5-1 and TRBJ1-2; 9 bases agree with TRBD1. The CDR3 totals 17 residues. Germline V gene data show CDR1 as SGHRS and CDR2 as YFSETQ. V lost 0 bases and J lost 4; bases outside the gene matches: 10. CDR3 in DNA: TGCGCCAGCAGCTTGGTCCCGGGACAGGGCGGGGGCTATGGCTACACCTTC. Amino acids: CASSLVPGQGGGYGYTF.

V and J are TRBV6-5 and TRBJ1-2, with 8 positions matching TRBD1. The ends lost 9 bases at V and 2 bases at J; junction bases unmatched: 5. Germline lookup yields CDR1 MNHEY and CDR2 SVGAGI. The CDR3 runs 13 residues. CDR3 sequence: CASCRDRNYGYTF. The CDR3 nucleotides are TGTGCCAGTTGCCGGGACAGGAACTATGGCTACACCTTC.

The chain employs TRBV4-3 and TRBJ1-1, with TRBD1 matching 10 bases. Germline CDR1 and CDR2: LGHNA and YSLEER. The CDR3 totals 14 residues. J was trimmed by 5 bases and V by 2 bases; bases with no gene match: 2. The CDR3 region has the DNA TGCGCCAGCAGCCAACGACAGGGGGCGACTGAAGCTTTCTTT. This encodes CASSQRQGATEAFF.

This clone was detected a few times. The chain links TRBV27 to TRBJ2-6, with a weak D call TRBD2 (5 bases). The germline V and J ends were trimmed by 4 bases and 3 bases, with 10 bases remaining between them. This CDR3 has 15 amino acids. Germline assignment: CDR1 MNHEY and CDR2 SMNVEV (reference sequence). CDR3 in amino acids: CASSSWGDGANVLTF. In DNA, the CDR3 is TGTGCCAGCAGTTCTTGGGGAGATGGGGCCAACGTCCTGACTTTC.

V gene TRBV3-1 (or the pseudogene TRBV3-2) combines with J gene TRBJ2-7; 13 bases line up with TRBD2. Germline V gene lookup returns CDR1 LGHDT and CDR2 YNNKEL (reference sequence). The V and J ends lost 4 bases and 7 bases, in that order; junction bases with no gene match: 10. This CDR3 is 16 amino acids long. The CDR3 here is CASSPRTSGSVREQYF. The CDR3, as DNA: TGTGCCAGCAGCCCGCGGACTAGCGGGAGTGTCCGGGAGCAGTACTTC.

The gene calls are TRBV28 and TRBJ1-1; D is ambiguous. The CDR3 runs to 14 residues. With 7 bases removed from V and 4 bases from J, the gap between germline ends came to 16 bases. Germline CDR1 MDHEN, CDR2 SYDVKM. CDR3 sequence reads: CASTRPSRGTEAFF. CDR3 DNA sequence: TGTGCCAGCACCCGCCCCTCCCGGGGCACTGAAGCTTTCTTT.

In its sample, this clone was seen once. The chain links TRBV15 to TRBJ2-3; 10 bases agree with TRBD2. Germline CDR1 reads LNHNV; CDR2 reads YYDKDF (reference sequence). This CDR3 is 15 amino acids long. Trimming removed 0 bases from V and 6 bases from J; junction bases left unmatched: 3. Here the CDR3 reads CATSRDRAGGDTQYF. The CDR3 DNA reads TGTGCCACCAGCAGAGACCGAGCGGGAGGGGATACGCAGTATTTT. The entire variable domain, with the rest obtained from reference TRBV15 and TRBJ2-3, is as follows: DAMVIQNPRYQVTQFGKPVTLSCSQTLNHNVMYWYQQKSSQAPKLLFHYYDKDFNNEADTPDNFQSRRPNTSFCFLDIRSPGLGDTAMYLCATSRDRAGGDTQYFGPGTRLTVL.

The V and J genes are TRBV5-1 and TRBJ2-3; 7 nucleotides line up with TRBD2. Germline values: CDR1 SGHRS, CDR2 YFSETQ. J lost 1 base, V lost 4 bases, and 0 bases had no gene match. This CDR3 comprises 13 residues. The CDR3 spells CASSGGGTDTQYF. The DNA for the CDR3 is TGCGCCAGCAGCGGGGGGGGCACAGATACGCAGTATTTT.

V and J are TRBV27 and TRBJ1-3; TRBD1 might be the D (6 bases). The germline gives CDR1 MNHEY, CDR2 SMNVEV (reference sequence). The CDR3 is 14 residues long. Trimming left V 4 bases short and J 4 bases short, with 11 bases between. The DNA for the CDR3 is TGTGCCAGCAGTTCACGGACAGTCGGAAACACCATATATTTT. Its protein product is CASSSRTVGNTIYF.

This chain links TRBV24-1 with TRBJ2-3; D may be TRBD1 (6 bases). V was clipped by 4 bases and J by 2 bases, with 12 bases between them. CDR1 and CDR2 (germline): KGHDR, SFDVKD. CDR3 size: 15 residues. The CDR3 coding sequence is TGTGCCACCAGTGACGGACAGATTTTCACAGATACGCAGTATTTT. Amino acid sequence: CATSDGQIFTDTQYF.

The chain employs TRBV28 and TRBJ2-1; 7 bases match TRBD2. The CDR3 contains 16 residues. Germline trimming cut 8 bases from V and 0 bases from J; bases unmatched to any gene: 10. The germline gives CDR1 MDHEN, CDR2 SYDVKM. The chain's CDR3 is CASVGSGASSYNEQFF. CDR3 DNA: TGTGCCAGCGTTGGGAGCGGGGCGAGCTCCTACAATGAGCAGTTCTTC.